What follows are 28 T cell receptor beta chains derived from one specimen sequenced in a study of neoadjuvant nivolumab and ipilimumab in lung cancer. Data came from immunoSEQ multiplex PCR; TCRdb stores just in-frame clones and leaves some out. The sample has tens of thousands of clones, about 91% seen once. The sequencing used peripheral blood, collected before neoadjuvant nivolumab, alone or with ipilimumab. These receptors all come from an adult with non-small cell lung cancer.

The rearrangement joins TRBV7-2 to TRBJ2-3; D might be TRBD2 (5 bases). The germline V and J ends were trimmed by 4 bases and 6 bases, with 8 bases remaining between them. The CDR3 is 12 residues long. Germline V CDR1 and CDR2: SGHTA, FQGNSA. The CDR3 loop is CASSSPGDTQYF. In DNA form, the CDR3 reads TGTGCCAGCAGCTCACCGGGGGATACGCAGTATTTT.

In nucleotides, the CDR3 is TGTGCCAGCAGCTTTACCCATTACGAGCAGTACTTC. Encoded protein: CASSFTHYEQYF. This chain links TRBV7-9 with TRBJ2-7, with D uncertain. CDR1 and CDR2 from the germline V gene are SEHNR and FQNEAQ (reference sequence). V was trimmed by 3 bases and J by 4 bases, leaving 7 bases between them. The CDR3 runs 12 residues.

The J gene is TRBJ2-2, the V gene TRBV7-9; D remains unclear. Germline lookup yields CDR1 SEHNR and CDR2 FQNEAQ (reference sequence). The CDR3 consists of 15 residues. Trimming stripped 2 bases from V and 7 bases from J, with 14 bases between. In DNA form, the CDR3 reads TGTGCCAGCAGCTTACGGCGTTTGGATTTCGGGGAGCTGTTTTTT. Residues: CASSLRRLDFGELFF.

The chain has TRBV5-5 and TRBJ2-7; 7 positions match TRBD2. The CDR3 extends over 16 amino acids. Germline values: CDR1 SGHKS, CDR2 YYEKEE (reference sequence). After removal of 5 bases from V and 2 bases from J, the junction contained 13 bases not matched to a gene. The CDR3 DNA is TGTGCCAGCAGGTGGGGTTTCGGGGGGATGACCTACGAGCAGTACTTC. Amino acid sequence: CASRWGFGGMTYEQYF.

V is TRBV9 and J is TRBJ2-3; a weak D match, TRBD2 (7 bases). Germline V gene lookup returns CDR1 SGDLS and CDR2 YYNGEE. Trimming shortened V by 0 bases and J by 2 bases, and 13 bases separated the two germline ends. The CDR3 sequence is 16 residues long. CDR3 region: CASSVGSGGSTDTQYF. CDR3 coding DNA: TGTGCCAGCAGCGTAGGTTCGGGGGGCTCCACAGATACGCAGTATTTT.

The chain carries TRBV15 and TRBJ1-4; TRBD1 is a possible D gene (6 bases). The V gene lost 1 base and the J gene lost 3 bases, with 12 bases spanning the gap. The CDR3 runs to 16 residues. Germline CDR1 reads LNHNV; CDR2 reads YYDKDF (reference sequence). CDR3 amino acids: CATSRGQVSSNEKLFF. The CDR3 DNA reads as TGTGCCACCAGCAGAGGACAGGTTTCATCTAATGAAAAACTGTTTTTT.

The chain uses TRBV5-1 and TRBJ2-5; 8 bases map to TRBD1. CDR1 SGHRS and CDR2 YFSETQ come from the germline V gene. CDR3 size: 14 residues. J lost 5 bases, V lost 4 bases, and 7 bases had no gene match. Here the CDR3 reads CASSTGQGEETQYF. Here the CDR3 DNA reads TGCGCCAGCAGCACCGGACAGGGCGAGGAGACCCAGTACTTC.

The CDR3 DNA follows: TGTGCCAGCAGCTTAGGCCTAGGAACTAATGAAAAACTGTTTTTT. It specifies CASSLGLGTNEKLFF. The genes are TRBV11-2 and TRBJ1-4; D gene ambiguous. The germline V gene has CDR1 SGHAT and CDR2 FQNNGV. Trimming stripped 1 base from V and 1 base from J, with 7 bases between. The CDR3 totals 15 residues.

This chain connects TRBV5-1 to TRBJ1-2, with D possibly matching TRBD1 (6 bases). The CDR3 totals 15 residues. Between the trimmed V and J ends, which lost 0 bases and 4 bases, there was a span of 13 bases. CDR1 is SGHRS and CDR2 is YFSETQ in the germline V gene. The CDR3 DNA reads TGCGCCAGCAGCTTGGGACAGGAGGTCTCCTATGGCTACACCTTC. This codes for CASSLGQEVSYGYTF.

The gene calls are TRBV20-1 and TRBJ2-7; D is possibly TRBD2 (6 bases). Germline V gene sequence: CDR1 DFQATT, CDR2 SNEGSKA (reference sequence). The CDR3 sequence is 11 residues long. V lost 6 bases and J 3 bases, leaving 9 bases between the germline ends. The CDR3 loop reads CSASSGYEQYF. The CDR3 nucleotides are TGCAGTGCCAGTAGCGGCTACGAGCAGTACTTC.

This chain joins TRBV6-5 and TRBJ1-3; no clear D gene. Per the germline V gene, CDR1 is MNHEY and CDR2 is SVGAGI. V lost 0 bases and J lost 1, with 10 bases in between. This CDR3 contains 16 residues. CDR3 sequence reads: CASSYSSEESGNTIYF. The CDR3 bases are TGTGCCAGCAGTTACTCGAGCGAGGAGTCTGGAAACACCATATATTTT.

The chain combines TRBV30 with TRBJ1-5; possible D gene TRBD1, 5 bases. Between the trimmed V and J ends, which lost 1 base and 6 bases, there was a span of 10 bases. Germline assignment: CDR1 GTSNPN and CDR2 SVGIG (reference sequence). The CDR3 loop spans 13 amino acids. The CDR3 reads CAWSEGDRQPQHF. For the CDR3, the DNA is TGTGCCTGGAGTGAAGGGGATCGTCAGCCCCAGCATTTT.

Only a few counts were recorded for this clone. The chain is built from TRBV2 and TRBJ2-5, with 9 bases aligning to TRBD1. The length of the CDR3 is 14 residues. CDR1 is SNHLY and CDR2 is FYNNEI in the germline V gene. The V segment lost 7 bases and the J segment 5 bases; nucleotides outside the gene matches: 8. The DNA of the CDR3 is TGTGCCAGCAAATCGACAGGGGGGGTTGAGACCCAGTACTTC. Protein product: CASKSTGGVETQYF.

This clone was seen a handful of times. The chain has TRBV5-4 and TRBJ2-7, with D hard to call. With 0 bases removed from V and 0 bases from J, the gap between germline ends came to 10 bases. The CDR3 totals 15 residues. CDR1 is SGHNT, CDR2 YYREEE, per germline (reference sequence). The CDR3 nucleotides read TGTGCCAGCAGCTTGGCCGACCTGGGCTCCTACGAGCAGTACTTC. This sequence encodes CASSLADLGSYEQYF.

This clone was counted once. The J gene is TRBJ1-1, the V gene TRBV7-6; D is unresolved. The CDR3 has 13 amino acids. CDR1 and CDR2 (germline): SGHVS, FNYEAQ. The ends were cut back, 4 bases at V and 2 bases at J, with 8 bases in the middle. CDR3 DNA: TGTGCCAGCAGCTCGGGAGTTAACACTGAAGCTTTCTTT. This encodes CASSSGVNTEAFF.

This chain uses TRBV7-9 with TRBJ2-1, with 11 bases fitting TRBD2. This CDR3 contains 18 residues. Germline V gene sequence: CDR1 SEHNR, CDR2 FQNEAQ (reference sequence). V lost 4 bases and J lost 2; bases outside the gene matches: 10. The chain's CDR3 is CASSSLAGGPNPYNEQFF. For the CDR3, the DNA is TGTGCCAGCAGCTCATTAGCGGGAGGGCCGAACCCCTACAATGAGCAGTTCTTC.

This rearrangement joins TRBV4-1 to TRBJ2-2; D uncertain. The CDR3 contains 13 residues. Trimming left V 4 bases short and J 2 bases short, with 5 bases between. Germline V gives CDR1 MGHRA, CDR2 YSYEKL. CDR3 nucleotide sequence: TGCGCCAGCAGCCCTAGTAACACCGGGGAGCTGTTTTTT. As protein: CASSPSNTGELFF.

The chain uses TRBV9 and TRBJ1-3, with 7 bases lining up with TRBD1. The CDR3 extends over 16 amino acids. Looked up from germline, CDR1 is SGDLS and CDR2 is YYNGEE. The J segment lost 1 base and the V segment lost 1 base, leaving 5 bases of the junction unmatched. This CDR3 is CASSVPGTASGNTIYF. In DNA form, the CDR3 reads TGTGCCAGCAGCGTACCTGGGACAGCGTCTGGAAACACCATATATTTT.

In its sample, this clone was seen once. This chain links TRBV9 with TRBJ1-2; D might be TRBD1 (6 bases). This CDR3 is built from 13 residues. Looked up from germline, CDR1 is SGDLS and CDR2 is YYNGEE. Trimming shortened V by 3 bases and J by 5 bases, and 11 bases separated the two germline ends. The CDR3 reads CASSAVQGYGYTF. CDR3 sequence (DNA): TGTGCCAGCAGCGCCGTTCAGGGGTATGGCTACACCTTC.

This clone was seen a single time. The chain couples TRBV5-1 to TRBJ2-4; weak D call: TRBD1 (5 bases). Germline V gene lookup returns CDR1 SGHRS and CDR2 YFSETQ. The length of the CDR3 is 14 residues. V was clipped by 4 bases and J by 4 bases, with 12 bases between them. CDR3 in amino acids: CASSLGDLKNIQYF. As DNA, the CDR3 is TGCGCCAGCAGCCTAGGGGATTTAAAAAACATTCAGTACTTC.

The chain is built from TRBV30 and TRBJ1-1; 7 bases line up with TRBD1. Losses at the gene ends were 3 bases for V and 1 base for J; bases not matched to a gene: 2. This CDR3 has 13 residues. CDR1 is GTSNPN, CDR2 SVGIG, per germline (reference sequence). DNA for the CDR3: TGTGCCTGGAGGCGACAGGGGAACACTGAAGCTTTCTTT. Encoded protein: CAWRRQGNTEAFF.

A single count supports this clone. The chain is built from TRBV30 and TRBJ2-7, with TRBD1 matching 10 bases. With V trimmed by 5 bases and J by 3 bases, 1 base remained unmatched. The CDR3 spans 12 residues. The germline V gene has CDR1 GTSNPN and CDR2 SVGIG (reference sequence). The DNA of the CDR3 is TGTGCCTGGCGGACAGGGGGCTACGAGCAGTACTTC. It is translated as CAWRTGGYEQYF.

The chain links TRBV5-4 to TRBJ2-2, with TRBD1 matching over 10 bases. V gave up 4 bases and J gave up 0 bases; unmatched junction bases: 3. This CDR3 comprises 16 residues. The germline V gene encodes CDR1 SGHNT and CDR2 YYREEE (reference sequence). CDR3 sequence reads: CASSTGQGANTGELFF. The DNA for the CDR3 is TGTGCCAGCAGCACAGGACAGGGGGCGAACACCGGGGAGCTGTTTTTT.

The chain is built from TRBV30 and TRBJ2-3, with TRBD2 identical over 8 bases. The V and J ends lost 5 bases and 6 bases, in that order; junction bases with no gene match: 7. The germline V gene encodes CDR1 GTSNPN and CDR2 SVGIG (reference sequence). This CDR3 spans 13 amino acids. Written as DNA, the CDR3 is TGTGCCTGGGGGGGGACTAGTACGGATACGCAGTATTTT. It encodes CAWGGTSTDTQYF.

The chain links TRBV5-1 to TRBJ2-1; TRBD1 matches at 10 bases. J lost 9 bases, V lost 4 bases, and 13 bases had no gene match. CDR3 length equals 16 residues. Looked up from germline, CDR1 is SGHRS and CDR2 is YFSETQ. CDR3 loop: CASSPGTGVGISEQFF. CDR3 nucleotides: TGCGCCAGCAGCCCCGGGACAGGGGTTGGTATTAGTGAGCAGTTCTTC.

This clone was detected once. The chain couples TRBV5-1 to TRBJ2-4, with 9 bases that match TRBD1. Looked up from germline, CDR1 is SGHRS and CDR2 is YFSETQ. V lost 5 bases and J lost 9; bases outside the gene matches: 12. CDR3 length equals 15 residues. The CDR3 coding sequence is TGCGCCAGCAGTTCTCCGGGACAGGGTCTGATCATTCAGTACTTC. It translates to CASSSPGQGLIIQYF.

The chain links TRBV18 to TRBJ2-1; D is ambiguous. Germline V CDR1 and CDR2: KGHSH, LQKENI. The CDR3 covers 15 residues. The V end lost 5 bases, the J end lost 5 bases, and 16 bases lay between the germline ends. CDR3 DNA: TGTGCCAGCTCATCCCCTCCGGGTGGGAACAATGAGCAGTTCTTC. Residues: CASSSPPGGNNEQFF.

The CDR3 region is CASSPLVASGRATEQYF. The CDR3 nucleotides are TGTGCCAGCTCACCACTCGTCGCTAGCGGGAGGGCCACCGAGCAGTACTTC. This chain connects TRBV18 to TRBJ2-7; the match to TRBD2 covers 12 bases. Germline CDR1 KGHSH, CDR2 LQKENI. The J segment lost 6 bases and the V segment lost 1 base, leaving 10 bases of the junction unmatched. The CDR3 runs 17 residues.